This entry concerns a single T cell receptor gamma chain. Its antigen is not identified. CDR3 length equals 16 residues. Germline assignment: CDR1 EGSNGY and CDR2 YDSYNSKV. V trimming: 0 bases; J trimming: 5 bases; junction bases outside the gene matches: 13. The data are from a study of human gamma delta and Vdelta1 T cells. TCRdb re-processed the PCR reads via CATT. The profile covers about 8,700 gamma-chain clones, with around 50% appearing a single time and 2.5% taken by the ten largest. Study-wide points: Acute myeloid leukemia was reportedly broadly targeted by polyclonal Delta One T cells.

The clonotype was recovered from a human donor in good health. Material for sequencing was Vdelta1 gamma-delta T cells from blood grown in culture (DOT cells). The chain joins TRGV2 to TRGJ1 or TRGJ2. The CDR3 coding sequence is TGTGCCACCTGGGACGGGCTAAGGCGGGGAGATTATAAGAAACTCTTT. This sequence encodes CATWDGLRRGDYKKLF.